The TCR beta chain described here comes from a study of technical replicates of blood from a few donors. With V trimmed by 0 bases and J by 2 bases, 6 bases remained unmatched. The CDR3 length is 16 residues. Per germline, CDR1 SGHRS and CDR2 YFSETQ. Produced via immunoSEQ multiplex PCR; TCRdb's table is partial and in-frame only. The sample lists approximately 70,000 clones, around 92% occurring once. Sequencing was carried out using T cells isolated from PBMCs. The TCR comes from a human donor in good health. V and J are TRBV5-1 and TRBJ2-3; TRBD2 aligns across 7 bases. The CDR3 sequence is CASSLDGRGYTDTQYF. The CDR3 bases are TGCGCCAGCAGCTTGGATGGGCGGGGGTACACAGATACGCAGTATTTT. The whole variable domain, remainder taken from reference TRBV5-1 and TRBJ2-3, is KAGVTQTPRYLIKTRGQQVTLSCSPISGHRSVSWYQQTPGQGLQFLFEYFSETQRNKGNFPGRFSGRQFSNSRSEMNVSTLELGDSALYLCASSLDGRGYTDTQYFGPGTRLTVL.